The present T cell receptor beta chain was sequenced within a study of breast tumors, draining lymph nodes, adjacent tissues. The germline V gene has CDR1 SQVTM and CDR2 ANQGSEA. This CDR3 is built from 14 residues. V lost 4 bases, J lost 2 bases, and 14 bases lay in between. Study outcomes and limitations: Tumor T cell lymph node origin was a supported hypothesis, not proven.

The lymph nodes were axillary draining lymph nodes from breast cancer patients. TCRdb processed the multiplex PCR reads anew with MiXCR; each CDR3 protein has one entry. The sample yields roughly 100,000 distinct CDR3 sequences, approximately 28% seen once. The table lists this clonotype with many counts. Its antigen remains unknown. The rearrangement links TRBV29-1 to TRBJ2-5; D might be TRBD2 (5 bases). What was sequenced was axillary lymph node tissue. This TCR was recovered from a female donor with breast cancer. Some clones in this sample may be carry-over from other donors' samples. The CDR3 DNA reads TGCAGCGTTGTAGAGTGGATAGCGCAAGAGACCCAGTACTTC. As protein: CSVVEWIAQETQYF.